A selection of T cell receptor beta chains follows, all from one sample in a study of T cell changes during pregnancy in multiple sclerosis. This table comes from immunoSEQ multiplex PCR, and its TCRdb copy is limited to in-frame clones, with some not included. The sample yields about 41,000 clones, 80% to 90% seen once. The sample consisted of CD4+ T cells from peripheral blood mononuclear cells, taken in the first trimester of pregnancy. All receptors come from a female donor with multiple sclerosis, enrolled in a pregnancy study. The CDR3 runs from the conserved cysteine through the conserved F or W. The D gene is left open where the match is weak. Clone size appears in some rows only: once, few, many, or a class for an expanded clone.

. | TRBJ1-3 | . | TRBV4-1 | CASSQVTEGNTIYF
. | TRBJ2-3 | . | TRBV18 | CASSPSDTQYF
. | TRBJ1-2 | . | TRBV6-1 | CASSEARHLYGYTF
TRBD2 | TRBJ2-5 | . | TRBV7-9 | CASSRGLAMETQYF
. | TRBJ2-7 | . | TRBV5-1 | CASSLTGIYEQYF
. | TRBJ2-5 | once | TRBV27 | CASSPSGGTYRETQYF
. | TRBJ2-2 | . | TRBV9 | CASSQAGNTGELFF
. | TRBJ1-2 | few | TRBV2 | CASSVNNNYGYTF
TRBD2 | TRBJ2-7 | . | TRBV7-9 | CASSFYQASGLYEQYF
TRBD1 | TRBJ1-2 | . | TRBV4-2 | CASGTGEGPYGYTF
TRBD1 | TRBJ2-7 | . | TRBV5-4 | CASSVRDRGLNEQYF
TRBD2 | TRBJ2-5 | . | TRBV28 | CASQAGVVETQYF
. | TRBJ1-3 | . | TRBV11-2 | CASSPGGSGNTIYF
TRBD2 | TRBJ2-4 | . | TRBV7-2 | CASSLGLAGKNIQYF
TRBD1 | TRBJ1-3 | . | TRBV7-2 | CASSMGQGITIYF
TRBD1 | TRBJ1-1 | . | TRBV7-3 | CASSQLGGQGGTEAFF
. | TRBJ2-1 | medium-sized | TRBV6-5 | CASSPGTYQFF
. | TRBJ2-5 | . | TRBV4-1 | CASSQAASTGAETQYF
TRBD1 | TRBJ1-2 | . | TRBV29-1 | CSVENTGQGGYTF
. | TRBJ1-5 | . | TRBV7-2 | CASSLRPREPQHF
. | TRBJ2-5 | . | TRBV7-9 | CASSSRYQETQYF